Listed below are T cell receptor beta chains from one sample, sequenced in a study of technical replicates of blood from a handful of donors. Method: immunoSEQ multiplex PCR; TCRdb's copy keeps in-frame clones and lacks some. The table includes about 56,000 clones, 90% to 95% detected once. The sample taken for sequencing was PBMCs. These receptors were collected from a human donor in good health. Some clones in this sample may be carry-over from other donors' samples. The CDR3 runs from the conserved cysteine through the conserved F or W. The D gene is left open where the match is weak. A row's size may be missing; if present it is once, few, many or a size class.

clone_size	d_call	v_call	j_call	cdr3_nt	cdr3_aa
.	.	TRBV6-1	TRBJ2-2	TGTGCCAGCAGTGAATTTGGAGGAGACACCGGGGAGCTGTTTTTT	CASSEFGGDTGELFF
.	TRBD2	TRBV7-8	TRBJ2-1	TGTGCCAGCAGCCTACTAGCGGGAGGAAACAATGAGCAGTTCTTC	CASSLLAGGNNEQFF
once	TRBD1	TRBV6-1	TRBJ1-1	TGTGCCAGCAGTACAGGGGGCAAGACTGAAGCTTTCTTT	CASSTGGKTEAFF
.	.	TRBV7-2	TRBJ2-1	TGTGCCAGCAGGGGAATCCGGGGTTACAATGAGCAGTTCTTC	CASRGIRGYNEQFF
.	TRBD1	TRBV14	TRBJ2-5	TGTGCCAGCAGGCGACAGGGGTGGGAGACCCAGTACTTC	CASRRQGWETQYF
.	.	TRBV21-1	TRBJ1-5	TGTGCCAGCAGCAAAGGGGACAGGGGGGCCAATCAGCCCCAGCATTTT	CASSKGDRGANQPQHF
.	TRBD1	TRBV25-1	TRBJ1-1	TGTGCCAGCAGCCCAGGGCGTTGGGGACAGGGTTTAAACACTGAAGCTTTCTTT	CASSPGRWGQGLNTEAFF
.	.	TRBV4-3	TRBJ2-2	TGCGCCAGCAGCCAAGATATGGCTCCCGCGGGGATTCGGGAGCTGTTTTTT	CASSQDMAPAGIRELFF
.	.	TRBV9	TRBJ1-2	TGTGCCAGCAGCGTAGACCCGGTTAACTATGGCTACACCTTC	CASSVDPVNYGYTF
.	TRBD2	TRBV11-3	TRBJ2-1	TGTGCCAGCAGCTTAGATGAAAGCGGGGGGGCCTATGAGCAGTTCTTC	CASSLDESGGAYEQFF
.	TRBD1	TRBV2	TRBJ2-2	TGTGCCAGCAGCCGAGGACAGGGTTCGAACACCGGGGAGCTGTTTTTT	CASSRGQGSNTGELFF
.	TRBD1	TRBV14	TRBJ2-7	TGTGCCAGCAGCCACCCGGGGCAGGGGGCTAGCTCCTACGAGCAGTACTTC	CASSHPGQGASSYEQYF
.	TRBD1	TRBV7-2	TRBJ1-1	TGTGCCAGCAGCCGGACAGGGTCGACTGAAGCTTTCTTT	CASSRTGSTEAFF
.	.	TRBV5-6	TRBJ2-2	TGTGCCAGCAGTCTAGGGAACACCGGGGAGCTGTTTTTT	CASSLGNTGELFF
.	.	TRBV11-2	TRBJ2-1	TGTGCCAGCAGCTTAGCGGGGGGCACCTACAATGAGCAGTTCTTC	CASSLAGGTYNEQFF
.	.	TRBV18	TRBJ1-2	TGTGCCAGCGCCCCGAGTCAACCCTATGGCTACACCTTC	CASAPSQPYGYTF
.	TRBD1	TRBV6-4	TRBJ2-3	TGTGCCAGCAGTGACTCAACGGGACAGGGTGCAGATACGCAGTATTTT	CASSDSTGQGADTQYF
few	TRBD2	TRBV4-3	TRBJ2-7	TGCGCCAGCAGCCGGCAGTGGGGCGGGAGTTTCATCTACGAGCAGTACTTC	CASSRQWGGSFIYEQYF
.	TRBD1	TRBV27	TRBJ2-7	TGTGCCAGCAGTAATCACGGACAGGACTTCTACGAGCAGTACTTC	CASSNHGQDFYEQYF
once	.	TRBV5-4	TRBJ2-5	TGTGCCAGCAGCTTGAGTAGTGGAGAGACCCAGTACTTC	CASSLSSGETQYF
.	.	TRBV25-1	TRBJ2-5	TGTGCCAGCAGTTCCTTGGGGGGATTGCAAGAGACCCAGTACTTC	CASSSLGGLQETQYF
.	TRBD1	TRBV11-2	TRBJ1-3	TGTGCCAGCAGCGACACCTTAATAGGACAGGCCTCTGGAAACACCATATATTTT	CASSDTLIGQASGNTIYF
.	.	TRBV2	TRBJ2-1	TGTGCCAGCAGGACTAGAAACAATGAGCAGTTCTTC	CASRTRNNEQFF
.	.	TRBV30	TRBJ2-3	TGTGCCTGGAGTGTACCCGGGAGCACAGATACGCAGTATTTT	CAWSVPGSTDTQYF
.	TRBD1	TRBV6-4	TRBJ1-5	TGTGCCAGCAGTCATCCGGGACAGGTACTCTATCAGCCCCAGCATTTT	CASSHPGQVLYQPQHF
.	TRBD1	TRBV7-9	TRBJ1-5	TGTGCCAGCAGCGGGGGACAGGGGTACAATCAGCCCCAGCATTTT	CASSGGQGYNQPQHF
.	TRBD2	TRBV7-2	TRBJ2-5	TGTGCCAGCAGCCGGGGGGACCAAGAGACCCAGTACTTC	CASSRGDQETQYF
.	.	TRBV18	TRBJ2-5	TGTGCCAGCTCACCGACCACGGGGGTGGGCCAAGAGACCCAGTACTTC	CASSPTTGVGQETQYF
.	.	TRBV19	TRBJ2-4	TGTGCCAGTACCGAAGACAGGTTTTCCATTCAGTACTTC	CASTEDRFSIQYF
.	.	TRBV11-3	TRBJ2-6	TGTGCCAGCAGCTTAGGAGTGGGCCACTCGGCCGGCTCTGGGGCCAACGTCCTGACTTTC	CASSLGVGHSAGSGANVLTF
few	TRBD1	TRBV27	TRBJ2-6	TGTGCCAGCAGTGCCGGGACAGGGTACTCTGGGGCCAACGTCCTGACTTTC	CASSAGTGYSGANVLTF
.	.	TRBV7-8	TRBJ1-5	TGTGCCAGCAGACGCCTAGGCAATCAGCCCCAGCATTTT	CASRRLGNQPQHF
.	.	TRBV18	TRBJ2-5	TGTGCCAGCTCACCGTATATCGGAGAGACCCAGTACTTC	CASSPYIGETQYF
.	TRBD2	TRBV5-1	TRBJ2-1	TGCGCCAGCAGCCTCGACCCTAGCGGGGTCTACAATGAGCAGTTCTTC	CASSLDPSGVYNEQFF
.	.	TRBV4-3	TRBJ2-7	TGCGCCAGCAGCCAAGGCGTCCCTAATTACGAGCAGTACTTC	CASSQGVPNYEQYF
.	TRBD1	TRBV7-2	TRBJ1-2	TGTGCCAGCGGCCGGGACAGAAGTAACTATGGCTACACCTTC	CASGRDRSNYGYTF
.	.	TRBV5-1	TRBJ2-3	TGCGCCAGCGGCCAACAGGGGACGGGAGCAGATACGCAGTATTTT	CASGQQGTGADTQYF
.	TRBD2	TRBV5-4	TRBJ2-1	TGTGCCAGCAGCTTGGGCGGGGGGAAAAATGAGCAGTTCTTC	CASSLGGGKNEQFF
.	TRBD2	TRBV7-2	TRBJ2-3	TGTGCCAGCAGCCATGGGACTAGTCCGGCCGATACGCAGTATTTT	CASSHGTSPADTQYF
.	TRBD1	TRBV4-1	TRBJ2-7	TGCGCCAGCAGCCCGGTCCCGGGACAGGGGGGGACCTACGAGCAGTACTTC	CASSPVPGQGGTYEQYF
.	.	TRBV5-8	TRBJ2-5	TGTGCCAGCAGCTTAACAGGGAAAGAGACCCAGTACTTC	CASSLTGKETQYF
.	TRBD2	TRBV2	TRBJ2-5	TGTGCCAGCAGTCCAAGACTAGCGGGAGGCGAGACCCAGTACTTC	CASSPRLAGGETQYF
.	.	TRBV4-3	TRBJ2-7	TGCGCCAGCAGCCAAGGAACAGGGAGCTCCTACGAGCAGTACTTC	CASSQGTGSSYEQYF
once	TRBD2	TRBV6-6	TRBJ2-1	TGTGCCAGCAGTTATAGGGCCTCAATAGCGGGAGTTGAGCAGTTCTTC	CASSYRASIAGVEQFF
.	.	TRBV7-9	TRBJ1-5	TGTGCCAGCAGCCCCGAACGGCACCCAGGGCCCCAGCATTTT	CASSPERHPGPQHF
.	.	TRBV7-2	TRBJ1-2	TGTGCCAGCAGCCCGGGGAGGGACGGGTATGGCTACACCTTC	CASSPGRDGYGYTF
.	TRBD2	TRBV30	TRBJ2-1	TGTGCCTGGAGGCCCGGGACTAGCGGGAGGGCCTTTCAGCAGTTCTTC	CAWRPGTSGRAFQQFF
.	.	TRBV2	TRBJ2-6	TGTGCCAGCAGGCCCGACAGGACTGGGGCCAACGTCCTGACTTTC	CASRPDRTGANVLTF
.	TRBD1	TRBV30	TRBJ1-1	TGTGCCTGGTCGGGGGACAGGGGATACGAAGCTTTCTTT	CAWSGDRGYEAFF
.	.	TRBV27	TRBJ2-7	TGTGCCAGCAGTTTATCCCCCTTTGGAGGGTGGTACGAGCAGTACTTC	CASSLSPFGGWYEQYF
.	TRBD2	TRBV7-3	TRBJ2-5	TGTGCCAGCAGCACCGGGGGGACTAGCGGGTACCAAGAGACCCAGTACTTC	CASSTGGTSGYQETQYF
.	.	TRBV25-1	TRBJ2-2	TGTGCCAGCAGTGAGGGGGGGGCGGTCAACACCGGGGAGCTGTTTTTT	CASSEGGAVNTGELFF
.	TRBD2	TRBV27	TRBJ2-1	TGTGCCAGCAGAGACAGCGGGAGGGCCGGTGAGCAGTTCTTC	CASRDSGRAGEQFF
.	.	TRBV4-3	TRBJ2-7	TGCGCCAGCAGCCAGGTACAGTACTACGAGCAGTACTTC	CASSQVQYYEQYF
.	TRBD1	TRBV29-1	TRBJ2-7	TGCAGCGTCATCCGGGACAGGGGGGGGGAGCAGTACTTC	CSVIRDRGGEQYF